These T cell receptor beta chains were read from a single sample in a study of blood T cells in healthy people across ages. Via MiXCR, TCRdb re-called the 5' RACE reads, giving one row per CDR3 protein. The sample records 1.5 million to 2 million distinct CDR3 sequences, around half being singletons. The specimen was blood. The receptors derive from a woman between 40 and 50 years old in good health. Each CDR3 is given with its conserved first and last residue. D genes are given only for firm matches. Size tells how often a clone was seen (once, few, many) or the class of an expanded clone, and some rows leave it out.

V gene	J gene	D gene	clone size	CDR3 DNA	CDR3 protein
TRBV11-2	TRBJ2-7	TRBD1	NA	TGTGCCAGCAAGACCACAGGGGTGAGCGAGCAGTACTTC	CASKTTGVSEQYF
TRBV7-2	TRBJ2-1	NA	NA	TGTGCCAGCAGTTTAACTGCGGGGGCGCACAATGAGCAGTTCTTC	CASSLTAGAHNEQFF
TRBV9	TRBJ2-6	NA	NA	TGTGCCAGCAGCGCGTCGTGGGGGACTGGGGCCAACGTCCTGACTTTC	CASSASWGTGANVLTF
TRBV6-6	TRBJ2-7	NA	NA	TGTGCCAGCAGTTACGGTGGTTGGCCCTACGAGCAGTACTTC	CASSYGGWPYEQYF
TRBV4-2	TRBJ2-1	TRBD2	NA	TGTGCCAGCAGCCGACGACGGACTAGCGGGTACAATGAGCAGTTCTTC	CASSRRRTSGYNEQFF
TRBV20-1	TRBJ2-7	TRBD2	NA	TGCAGTGCTAGGAGCGGGGGGGGACTCTCCTACGAGCAGTACTTC	CSARSGGGLSYEQYF
TRBV28	TRBJ1-1	NA	NA	TGTGCCAGCAGGGAACAGGGTGGGGGGACTGAAGCTTTCTTT	CASREQGGGTEAFF
TRBV5-1	TRBJ2-7	NA	few	TGCGCCAGCAGCTTGGAAGAGAGCTCCTACGAGCAGTACTTC	CASSLEESSYEQYF
TRBV9	TRBJ2-3	TRBD2	once	TGTGCCAGCAGCGTAGGACGAGCGGGGACAGATACGCAGTATTTT	CASSVGRAGTDTQYF
TRBV6-5	TRBJ1-5	TRBD1	few	TGTGCCAGCAGTCCGGACAGGGGGACAAATCAGCCCCAGCATTTT	CASSPDRGTNQPQHF
TRBV7-8	TRBJ2-7	NA	few	TGTGCCAGCAGCTTGGATTTTCCAAGCTCCTACGAGCAGTACTTC	CASSLDFPSSYEQYF
TRBV5-6	TRBJ2-3	TRBD1	NA	TGTGCCAGCAGCGGGGGACAGTTCTCTAGCACAGATACGCAGTATTTT	CASSGGQFSSTDTQYF
TRBV14	TRBJ1-2	NA	NA	TGTGCCAGCAGTCCCGGGTGGCCGAACGGGGTCTATGGCTACACCTTC	CASSPGWPNGVYGYTF
TRBV7-8	TRBJ1-2	NA	NA	TGTGCCAGCAGCTTAATTGCCGGGACTGAGGGGGGCTACACCTTC	CASSLIAGTEGGYTF
TRBV7-2	TRBJ2-1	TRBD2	few	TGTGCCAGCAGCTTCCGGCGGGGGTCTGAGCAGTTCTTC	CASSFRRGSEQFF
TRBV5-6	TRBJ2-7	TRBD1	NA	TGTGCCAGCAGCCAACTACAGGGGGCTTACGAGCAGTACTTC	CASSQLQGAYEQYF
TRBV25-1	TRBJ2-7	NA	few	TGTGCCAGCAGTGGCGGGATCTCCTACGAGCAGTACTTC	CASSGGISYEQYF
TRBV7-9	TRBJ1-1	NA	NA	TGTGCCAGCATCCATTCCGGGACGAATACTGAAGCTTTCTTT	CASIHSGTNTEAFF
TRBV3-1	TRBJ2-7	NA	few	TGTGCCAGCAGCCAAGATCGTTTCGAGCAGGACCTCTACGAGCAGTACTTC	CASSQDRFEQDLYEQYF
TRBV6-1	TRBJ1-4	NA	NA	TGTGCCAGCAGTGAATGGGGTGAAAAACTGTTTTTT	CASSEWGEKLFF
TRBV2	TRBJ2-5	NA	once	TGTGCCAGCAGTGTCCCGGAGACCCAGTACTTC	CASSVPETQYF
TRBV7-9	TRBJ1-1	NA	few	TGTGCCAGCACGTCGGGGGCGGGAGCTTTCTTT	CASTSGAGAFF
TRBV15	TRBJ2-5	TRBD2	NA	TGTGCCACCAGCAGCTCCGGGACTAGCGGGGGGCATTACTACGGGCAGTACTTC	CATSSSGTSGGHYYGQYF
TRBV6-5	TRBJ2-4	NA	NA	TGTGCCAGCAGTTACATGGGGGCTGGGACCAAAAACATTCAGTACTTC	CASSYMGAGTKNIQYF
TRBV7-2	TRBJ2-2	NA	NA	TGTGCCAGCAGCCATATAGGACAGTTGGGTGGGCTGTTTTTT	CASSHIGQLGGLFF
TRBV20-1	TRBJ2-3	TRBD2	NA	TGCAGTGTTAGTACTAGCGCGGATACGCAGTATTTT	CSVSTSADTQYF